These 9 T cell receptor beta chains originate from one sample sequenced in a study of cytomegalovirus exposure and HLA in healthy donors. In the PCR, 60 Vbeta and 13 Jbeta primers were used. Clones were sequenced by immunoSEQ multiplex PCR, and TCRdb holds only the in-frame ones, with some missing. The sample yields around 150,000 clones, around 79% seen once. Sequencing was carried out using PBMCs. The source is a man between 50 and 59 years old in good health and CMV-seropositive.

The chain employs TRBV28 and TRBJ1-4; possibly TRBD1 for D (5 bases). The CDR3 has 14 residues. The germline V and J ends were trimmed by 8 bases and 8 bases, with 18 bases remaining between them. The V gene's germline CDR1 is MDHEN and CDR2 SYDVKM. CDR3 loop: CASSRGGAREKLFF. The DNA of the CDR3 is TGTGCCAGCTCAAGAGGAGGGGCCAGAGAAAAACTGTTTTTT.

This clone was seen a single time. The genes are TRBV30 and TRBJ2-7; 11 bases fit TRBD2. Germline-derived CDR1 and CDR2 are GTSNPN and SVGIG (reference sequence). The J segment lost 4 bases and the V segment lost 2 bases, leaving 4 bases of the junction unmatched. The CDR3 is made up of 14 amino acids. The CDR3 region is CAWSRLAGRYEQYF. The DNA of the CDR3 is TGTGCCTGGAGTCGACTAGCGGGACGGTACGAGCAGTACTTC.

This clone was observed a single time. Within the sample, other DNA sequences also encode this same CDR3. The CDR3 reads CASSGYSPGTPATNEKLFF. The CDR3, as DNA: TGTGCCAGCAGTGGTTATAGCCCCGGGACACCTGCAACTAATGAAAAACTGTTTTTT. The rearrangement joins TRBV28 to TRBJ1-4, with D perhaps TRBD1 (6 bases). Germline-derived CDR1 and CDR2 are MDHEN and SYDVKM. The CDR3 sequence is 19 residues long. Trimming removed 5 bases from V and 0 bases from J, with 22 bases in between.

This sequence joins TRBV19 and TRBJ2-1; possible D gene TRBD1, 6 bases. The V gene lost 6 bases and the J gene lost 0 bases, with 12 bases spanning the gap. The CDR3 covers 15 residues. Per the germline V gene, CDR1 is LNHDA and CDR2 is SQIVND (reference sequence). CDR3 amino acids: CASRVGQSSYNEQFF. The DNA of the CDR3 is TGTGCCAGTAGGGTCGGACAGAGCTCCTACAATGAGCAGTTCTTC.

This rearrangement joins TRBV6-1 to TRBJ2-7, with TRBD2 identical over 11 bases. Trimming took 8 bases from V and 0 from J; bases not matched to a gene: 6. Germline V lookup: CDR1 MNHNS, CDR2 SASEGT. This CDR3 has 15 residues. CDR3 coding DNA: TGTGCCAGCTCGACTAGCGGGACCTACTCCTACGAGCAGTACTTC. Protein product: CASSTSGTYSYEQYF.

The CDR3, as DNA: TGTGCCAGCAGTGAGAGTGCCTATGGCTACACCTTC. It is translated as CASSESAYGYTF. The rearrangement joins TRBV6-1 to TRBJ1-2; D is undetermined. Trimming pared 3 bases from V and 4 bases from J, leaving 6 bases between. CDR1 is MNHNS, CDR2 SASEGT, per germline. The CDR3 runs 12 residues.

This chain links TRBV7-9 with TRBJ2-3; D not resolved. Germline lookup yields CDR1 SEHNR and CDR2 FQNEAQ (reference sequence). The V end was cut by 1 base, the J end by 2 bases, with 7 bases between. The CDR3 runs to 14 residues. The CDR3 DNA sequence: TGTGCCAGCAGCTTAGTAACTTCCACAGATACGCAGTATTTT. This translates into CASSLVTSTDTQYF.

The chain recombines TRBV10-3 with TRBJ2-1; TRBD2 aligns across 7 bases. This CDR3 is built from 14 residues. V lost 6 bases and J lost 5; bases outside the gene matches: 7. The germline CDR1 and CDR2 sequences are ENHRY and SYGVKD. The CDR3 region has the DNA TGTGCCATCAGCGATACTAGCGCAAACAATGAGCAGTTCTTC. Protein sequence: CAISDTSANNEQFF.

This chain connects TRBV5-4 to TRBJ2-1, with TRBD2 matching 10 bases. Losses at the gene ends were 7 bases for V and 6 bases for J; bases not matched to a gene: 13. The V gene's germline CDR1 is SGHNT and CDR2 YYREEE (reference sequence). The CDR3 is 16 amino acids. The CDR3 region is CASQLGGLARGNEQFF. The CDR3 bases are TGTGCCAGCCAACTCGGGGGACTAGCGCGAGGCAATGAGCAGTTCTTC.